This T cell receptor (beta chain) was captured by sequencing in a study of tumor-infiltrating lymphocytes in primary liver carcinoma (dated by TCRdb to about 2017). Concerning the study at large: Hepatocellular carcinoma (four) or combined HCC and intrahepatic cholangiocarcinoma (one) was present in the five patients, who were three men and two women aged 30 to 69 years. The study combined TCRbeta repertoire sequencing, expression microarrays and whole-exome sequencing across five regions of each liver tumor, with adjacent normal tissue and blood. Technical replicate repertoires showed high reproducibility, with mean shared-clone rates about 0.86 and correlation coefficients above 0.98. To link TCRbeta repertoire diversity with the local molecular phenotype, the roughly 23 tumor region samples were profiled using Agilent mRNA microarrays. Each sample produced roughly 3.65 to 7.5 million productive TCRbeta reads, and read depth showed no significant difference between tissue types. A total of roughly 35 specimens from 5 patients underwent TCRbeta repertoire sequencing, comprising 25 tumor regions, 5 adjacent noncancerous liver tissues and 5 peripheral blood samples. The tumors of the five patients were staged as T1-T3 N0M0, with maximum diameters ranging from roughly 4 to 11 cm.

Using a constant-region primer and ProtoScript II reverse transcriptase, TCRbeta-specific cDNA was reverse-transcribed from about 0.45 ug total RNA. The TCRbeta libraries were prepared through three rounds of nested multiplex PCR following a slightly modified ARM-PCR procedure. Each of the first two PCR rounds ran for about 10 cycles using multiplex TRBV1-TRBV30 forward primers together with a Cbeta reverse primer. Sample barcodes and Illumina adapters were attached in a final 25-cycle PCR using Deep VentR polymerase. Before sequencing, amplicons of 200-500 bp were gel-purified using a QIAquick gel extraction kit. The TCRbeta amplicons were sequenced with 250-bp paired-end reads on an Illumina HiSeq 2500. The original pipeline was this. Trimmomatic v0.33 was used to quality-trim the reads, and FLASH v1.2.11 was used to merge paired reads so that full CDR3 sequences could be recovered. V, D and J germline segments were assigned to the rearranged TCRbeta sequences using MiGEC v1.2.1b. VDJtools v1.0.0 computed clonotype statistics and Shannon-Wiener diversity indices. To reduce sampling bias, subsequent analyses other than the diversity analysis used only the 250 most abundant clonotypes in each sample. TCRdb reworked the public reads: Q25 trimming with fastp, MiXCR clone assembly, productive beta chains retained. Each record represents a unique CDR3 protein, reported with the most common genes and DNA among its rows. The V and J calls here are based on TCRdb, not the publication. Across this sample there are some 64,000 distinct CDR3 sequences, with roughly two thirds seen only once. Under 45% of the sample is taken by the ten largest.

The CDR3 has 16 amino acids, counting the end cysteine and phenylalanine. Only the CDR3 DNA stays, 48 bases, in frame from base 1. Sequences SGHAT (CDR1) and FQNNGV (CDR2) are obtained from the germline V gene. Paper-wide results and their limitations: Only 4 to 6 patients were included in the study, and the authors note that the findings should be validated in a larger study. Because the samples were bulk and unsorted, CD4+ and CD8+ T cell repertoires could not be compared. Because sequencing covered only the TCR beta chain and unpaired alpha chains were not captured, true repertoire diversity is likely underestimated. Compared with blood, tumors had a significantly larger share of the repertoire taken up by the top 250 clones (p = 0.039). Only about 8-25% of top clones were found in all five regions of a tumor, suggesting spatial heterogeneity of tumor-infiltrating T cells. Pairs of tumor regions showed greater repertoire overlap (mean about 36%) than tumor-adjacent pairs (roughly 17%) or tumor-blood pairs (roughly 15%), which is consistent with antigen-driven expansion.

Without any cell sorting, total RNA and DNA were co-extracted from about 20-30 mg of bulk tissue using the AllPrep DNA/RNA mini kit. Between late 2015 and March 2016, a handful of patients in China with histopathologically diagnosed primary liver carcinoma had surgical resection. At the time of sampling, the patients were treatment-naive and had chronic HBV infection. Five spatially separated regions were sampled per tumor: superior, inferior, left-lateral and right-lateral poles, plus the tumor centre. Histological examination found more than 90% viable tumor cells in every tumor sample. Pieces of fresh tumor and adjacent tissue were cut in half, with one half kept in RNAlater at -80 degrees C and the other half sent for histology. About this clonotype itself: Its antigen is currently not known. Compared with germline, one end of the junction differs, possibly owing to a read error.

The clonotype comes from a man aged 40-55 years with primary liver carcinoma and hepatitis B virus infection. The sequence links TRBV11-2 to TRBJ1-1; 7 nucleotides in the junction match TRBD1. The specimen sequenced was liver tumor tissue from sampling region 4. What this sample's cell subset or site label stands for: tumor region T4, right-lateral pole. The DNA sequence is TGTGCCAGCAACCCATCCAGGGGGTTGGTGAACTCTGAGGCTTTCTTT. This encodes CASNPSRGLVNSEAFF.